The 15 T cell receptor beta chains given below trace back to one sample, sequenced in a study of T cell responses to AZD1222 COVID-19 vaccine. Clones were read by immunoSEQ multiplex PCR, and TCRdb kept only the in-frame ones, dropping some. Among about 150,000 clones listed, 90% to 95% were seen once. The specimen comprised peripheral blood, sampled on day 0 of AZD1222 vaccination. These receptors originate from an adult in good health.

This chain uses TRBV2 with TRBJ1-6; possibly TRBD1 for D (5 bases). The germline V and J ends were trimmed by 2 bases and 4 bases, with 15 bases remaining between them. CDR1 is SNHLY, CDR2 FYNNEI, per germline. CDR3 length: 17 amino acids. The CDR3 sequence is CASSEWDGPPYNSPLHF. CDR3 bases: TGTGCCAGCAGTGAATGGGACGGGCCTCCGTATAATTCACCCCTCCACTTT.

The chain carries TRBV3-1 (or the pseudogene TRBV3-2) and TRBJ1-2; 9 bases align to TRBD1. Germline assignment: CDR1 LGHDT and CDR2 YNNKEL (reference sequence). J gave up 5 bases and V 4 bases, and 5 bases lay outside the gene matches. The CDR3 length is 14 residues. The CDR3 DNA sequence: TGTGCCAGCAGCCGCCGACAGGGGGAATATGGCTACACCTTC. As protein: CASSRRQGEYGYTF.

The V and J genes are TRBV5-4 and TRBJ2-2; maybe TRBD2 (6 bases). Trimming shortened V by 0 bases and J by 3 bases, and 9 bases separated the two germline ends. CDR1 is SGHNT and CDR2 is YYREEE in the germline V gene (reference sequence). The CDR3 extends over 15 amino acids. CDR3 loop: CASSLAGVHTGELFF. The CDR3 DNA is TGTGCCAGCAGCTTGGCGGGGGTCCACACCGGGGAGCTGTTTTTT. Looking up the rest from reference TRBV5-4 and TRBJ2-2 gives the full variable domain: ETGVTQSPTHLIKTRGQQVTLRCSSQSGHNTVSWYQQALGQGPQFIFQYYREEENGRGNFPPRFSGLQFPNYSSELNVNALELDDSALYLCASSLAGVHTGELFFGEGSRLTVL.

The chain combines TRBV19 with TRBJ1-6, with 9 bases identical to TRBD1. Trimming removed 4 bases from V and 5 bases from J; junction bases left unmatched: 3. This CDR3 region has 15 residues. Germline CDR1 LNHDA, CDR2 SQIVND (reference sequence). DNA of the CDR3: TGTGCCAGTAGTACCCGACAGGGGGATAATTCACCCCTCCACTTT. This encodes CASSTRQGDNSPLHF.

This chain uses TRBV7-9 with TRBJ2-1; D not resolved. This CDR3 comprises 14 residues. CDR1 and CDR2 from the germline V gene are SEHNR and FQNEAQ (reference sequence). Trimming stripped 5 bases from V and 1 base from J, with 9 bases between. In DNA, the CDR3 is TGTGCCAGCAGCCAGACCCCATCCTACAATGAGCAGTTCTTC. Residues: CASSQTPSYNEQFF. The whole variable domain, remainder taken from reference TRBV7-9 and TRBJ2-1, is DTGVSQNPRHKITKRGQNVTFRCDPISEHNRLYWYRQTLGQGPEFLTYFQNEAQLEKSRLLSDRFSAERPKGSFSTLEIQRTEQGDSAMYLCASSQTPSYNEQFFGPGTRLTVL.

The rearrangement links TRBV19 to TRBJ1-5; 8 nucleotides agree with TRBD1. This CDR3 region has 15 residues. The J segment lost 5 bases and the V segment lost 3 bases, leaving 6 bases of the junction unmatched. Germline V gene lookup returns CDR1 LNHDA and CDR2 SQIVND (reference sequence). The CDR3 nucleotides read TGTGCCAGTAGTATCGATGACAGGGGTGATCAGCCCCAGCATTTT. This sequence encodes CASSIDDRGDQPQHF.

The V and J genes are TRBV4-1 and TRBJ1-2; 7 nucleotides agree with TRBD1. The CDR3 spans 14 residues. The germline gives CDR1 MGHRA, CDR2 YSYEKL. J was trimmed by 2 bases and V by 2 bases; bases with no gene match: 2. CDR3 loop: CASSQTGANYGYTF. DNA of the CDR3: TGCGCCAGCAGCCAAACAGGGGCCAACTATGGCTACACCTTC.

The rearrangement uses TRBV18 and TRBJ1-3, with unresolved D. Trimming left V 1 base short and J 0 bases short, with 4 bases between. Germline-derived CDR1 and CDR2 are KGHSH and LQKENI. The CDR3 totals 14 residues. The CDR3 protein is CASSPLDSGNTIYF. DNA of the CDR3: TGTGCCAGCTCACCACTGGACTCTGGAAACACCATATATTTT.

The chain combines TRBV7-2 with TRBJ2-3, with TRBD2 matching over 10 bases. Germline CDR1 is SGHTA and CDR2 is FQGNSA. The CDR3 length is 16 residues. V shed 3 bases and J 2 bases; nucleotides not matched to a gene: 5. The CDR3 DNA sequence: TGTGCCAGCAGCTTTCTAGCGGGAGCGGTCACAGATACGCAGTATTTT. It yields the protein CASSFLAGAVTDTQYF.

The chain is built from TRBV28 and TRBJ1-1; D remains ambiguous. The germline V gene has CDR1 MDHEN and CDR2 SYDVKM. The CDR3 consists of 14 residues. V was cut by 8 bases and J by 3 bases, with 16 bases left in between. DNA of the CDR3: TGTGCCAGCCTGACCTTGGTCGGGTACACTGAAGCTTTCTTT. Protein: CASLTLVGYTEAFF. The full variable domain, its missing parts supplied by reference TRBV28 and TRBJ1-1, is DVKVTQSSRYLVKRTGEKVFLECVQDMDHENMFWYRQDPGLGLRLIYFSYDVKMKEKGDIPEGYSVSREKKERFSLILESASTNQTSMYLCASLTLVGYTEAFFGQGTRLTVV.

The V call is TRBV18, the J call TRBJ2-2, with 13 bases identical to TRBD2. This CDR3 comprises 18 residues. J lost 3 bases, V lost 4 bases, and 8 bases had no gene match. Germline V gives CDR1 KGHSH, CDR2 LQKENI. CDR3 DNA: TGTGCCAGCTCACACCGACTAGCGGGGGGCGAGGACACCGGGGAGCTGTTTTTT. Translation: CASSHRLAGGEDTGELFF.

This rearrangement joins TRBV6-5 to TRBJ2-7; 8 nucleotides line up with TRBD2. V was clipped by 7 bases and J by 6 bases; unmatched bases: 11. Germline V lookup: CDR1 MNHEY, CDR2 SVGAGI. This CDR3 has 14 amino acids. The DNA for the CDR3 is TGTGCCAGCACACGCAGCGGGGGACCCGGCGAGCAGTACGTC. Protein sequence: CASTRSGGPGEQYV.

This chain links TRBV7-8 with TRBJ2-7; D call uncertain. The CDR3 is made up of 13 amino acids. Looked up from germline, CDR1 is SGHVS and CDR2 is FQNEAQ. V gave up 2 bases and J gave up 7 bases, with 12 bases separating them. The CDR3 nucleotides read TGTGCCAGCAGCTTATCTTCCGCTCAGGAGCAGTACGTC. Translated: CASSLSSAQEQYV.

The chain joins TRBV2 to TRBJ2-1; the match to TRBD2 covers 7 bases. V lost 8 bases to trimming and J lost 3 bases; unmatched junction nucleotides: 13. CDR3 length: 16 residues. The germline gives CDR1 SNHLY, CDR2 FYNNEI. CDR3 sequence reads: CASSVPREGDYNEQFF. The DNA for the CDR3 is TGTGCCAGCTCCGTCCCCAGGGAGGGCGACTACAATGAGCAGTTCTTC.

This clone was detected once. The chain employs TRBV6-1 and TRBJ1-5; D possibly corresponds to TRBD1 (5 bases). The germline V gene encodes CDR1 MNHNS and CDR2 SASEGT. The germline V and J ends were trimmed by 6 bases and 7 bases, with 19 bases remaining between them. This CDR3 contains 15 residues. The chain's CDR3 is CASSLTEGYEQPQHF. The DNA of the CDR3 is TGTGCCAGCAGCTTGACTGAGGGGTACGAACAGCCCCAGCATTTT.